This TCR beta chain was captured by sequencing in a study of T cell responses to AZD1222 COVID-19 vaccine. Overall study findings and caveats: The CD4 TCRs associated with vaccination extended across spike and predominated at 160-218 and 743-854. Seropositive AZD1222 recipients at baseline numbered only six or seven. Repertoires were obtained only post-peak T cell response. A mostly white British donor set with more females was recruited, and clonal diversity was possibly underestimated.

Libraries were prepared by immunoSEQ multiplex PCR; TCRdb keeps only in-frame clonotypes and omits some of them. The sample lists 65,000 to 95,000 clones; 92% were seen once. With 0 bases removed from V and 7 bases from J, the gap between germline ends came to 14 bases. Germline lookup yields CDR1 SGHRS and CDR2 YFSETQ. The CDR3 is 15 residues long. Of note for this clone: Its antigen is currently unknown.

V and J are TRBV5-1 and TRBJ2-1; D may match TRBD1 or TRBD2 (5 bases each). The sequencing used peripheral blood, collected on day 0 of MenACWY control vaccination. The origin of this receptor is an adult in good health. The CDR3 DNA sequence: TGCGCCAGCAGCTTGGTACCCGGGACGGATAATGAGCAGTTCTTC. Protein sequence: CASSLVPGTDNEQFF.